This T cell receptor beta chain came from a study of esophageal squamous cell carcinoma under preoperative chemotherapy. CDR3 size: 16 residues. The sample's time point: after preoperative PTX-NDP chemotherapy. From the PCR reads, TCRdb called clonotypes with MiXCR, one entry per CDR3 protein. There are roughly 30,000 distinct CDR3 sequences in the sample; less than 65% occur only once, and approximately 25% lies in the top ten. In regard to this clonotype: The junction departs from the called germline gene at one end, perhaps through a read error.

V is TRBV12-3 or TRBV12-4 and J is TRBJ2-4; 9 bases line up with TRBD2. The clonotype comes from a human donor with esophageal squamous cell carcinoma. The donor label of this sample is uncertain. This sample was gathered from a patient given preoperative chemotherapy. Written as DNA, the CDR3 is TGTCCCAGCCGCGCTACTGGCGGGGGGGCCAAAGATATGCAGTACTTC. Translating gives CPSRATGGGAKDMQYF.